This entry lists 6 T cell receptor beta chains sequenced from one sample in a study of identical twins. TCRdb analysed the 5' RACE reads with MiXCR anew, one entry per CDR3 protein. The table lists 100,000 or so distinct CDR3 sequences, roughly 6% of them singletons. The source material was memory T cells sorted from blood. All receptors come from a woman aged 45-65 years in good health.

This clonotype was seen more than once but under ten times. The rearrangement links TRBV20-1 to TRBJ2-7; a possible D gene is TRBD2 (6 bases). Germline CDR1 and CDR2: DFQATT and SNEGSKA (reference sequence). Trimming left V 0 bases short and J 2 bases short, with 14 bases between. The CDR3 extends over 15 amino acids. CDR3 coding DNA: TGCAGTGCTAGAGATCCGGGGCGGGGAGCCTACGAGCAGTACTTC. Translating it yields CSARDPGRGAYEQYF.

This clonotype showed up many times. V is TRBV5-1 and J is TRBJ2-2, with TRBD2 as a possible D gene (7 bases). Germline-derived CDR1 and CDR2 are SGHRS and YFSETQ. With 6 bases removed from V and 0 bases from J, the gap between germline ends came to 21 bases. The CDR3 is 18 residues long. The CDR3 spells CASTLLGGLNPNTGELFF. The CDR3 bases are TGCGCCAGCACTCTGTTGGGGGGGCTAAATCCGAACACCGGGGAGCTGTTTTTT.

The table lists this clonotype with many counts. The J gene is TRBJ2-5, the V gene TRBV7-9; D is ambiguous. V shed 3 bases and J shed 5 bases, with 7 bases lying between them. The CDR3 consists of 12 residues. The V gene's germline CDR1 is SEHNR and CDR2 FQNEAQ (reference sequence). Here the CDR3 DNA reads TGTGCCAGCAGCTTTAACGGGGAGACCCAGTACTTC. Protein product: CASSFNGETQYF.

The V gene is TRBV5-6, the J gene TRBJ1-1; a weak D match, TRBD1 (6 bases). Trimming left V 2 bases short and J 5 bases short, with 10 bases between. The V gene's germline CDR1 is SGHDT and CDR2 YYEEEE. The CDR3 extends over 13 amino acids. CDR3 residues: CASSFSGETEAFF. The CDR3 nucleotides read TGTGCCAGCAGCTTTTCAGGGGAGACTGAAGCTTTCTTT.

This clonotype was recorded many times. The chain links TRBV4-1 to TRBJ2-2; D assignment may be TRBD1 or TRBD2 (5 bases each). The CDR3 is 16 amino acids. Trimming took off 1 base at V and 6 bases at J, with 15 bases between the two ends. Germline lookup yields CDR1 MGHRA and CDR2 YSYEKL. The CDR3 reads CASSQVGGVISGELFF. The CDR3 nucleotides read TGCGCCAGCAGCCAAGTTGGGGGAGTGATCTCCGGGGAGCTGTTTTTT.

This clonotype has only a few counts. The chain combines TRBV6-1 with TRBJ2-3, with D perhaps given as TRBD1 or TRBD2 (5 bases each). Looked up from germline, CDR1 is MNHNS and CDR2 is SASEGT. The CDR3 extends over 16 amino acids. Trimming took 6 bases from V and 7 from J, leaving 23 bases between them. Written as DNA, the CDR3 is TGTGCCAGCAGCTACGTCCGGGACCCACCGGGAAATACGCAGTATTTT. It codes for CASSYVRDPPGNTQYF.